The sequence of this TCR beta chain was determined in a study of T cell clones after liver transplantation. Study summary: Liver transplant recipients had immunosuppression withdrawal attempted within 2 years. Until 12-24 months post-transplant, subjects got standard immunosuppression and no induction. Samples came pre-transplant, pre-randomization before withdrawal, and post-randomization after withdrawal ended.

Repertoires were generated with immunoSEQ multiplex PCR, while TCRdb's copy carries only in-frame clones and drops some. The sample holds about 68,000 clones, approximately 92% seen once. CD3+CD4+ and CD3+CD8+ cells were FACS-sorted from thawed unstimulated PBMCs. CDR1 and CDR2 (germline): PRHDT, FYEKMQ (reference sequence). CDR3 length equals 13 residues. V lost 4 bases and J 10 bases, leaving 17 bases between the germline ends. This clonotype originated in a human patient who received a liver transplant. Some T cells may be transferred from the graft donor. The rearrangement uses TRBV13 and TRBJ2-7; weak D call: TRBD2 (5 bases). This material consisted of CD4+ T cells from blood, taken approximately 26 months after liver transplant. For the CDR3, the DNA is TGTGCCAGCAGCTGGCGGGCCCGAGACCGTCAGTACTTC. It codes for CASSWRARDRQYF.